What follows are 5 T cell receptor beta chains derived from one specimen sequenced in a study of a mutant IDH1 vaccine in newly diagnosed glioma. No antigen has been identified for these receptors. Time point of the sample: week 23, last vaccination. Vaccine doses each comprised 300 ug of mutant IDH1 20-mer peptide, with topical imiquimod. Only in-frame clones appear in the TCRdb table, and some are missing; sequencing was by immunoSEQ multiplex PCR. The sample consists of about 65,000 clones, around 84% of them appearing once. The material sequenced was PBMCs, taken from a glioma patient whose treatment included an IDH1 peptide vaccine. The receptors here all came from a man in his thirties or forties with glioma.

This chain links TRBV2 with TRBJ2-7; no clear D gene. CDR1 SNHLY and CDR2 FYNNEI come from the germline V gene. V dropped 2 bases and J dropped 4 bases, with 9 bases sitting between them. There are 13 residues in the CDR3. The CDR3 DNA sequence: TGTGCCAGCAGTGAACGTGTCCTTTACGAGCAGTACTTC. Its translation is CASSERVLYEQYF. The variable domain in full, with the rest retrieved from reference TRBV2 and TRBJ2-7, is EPEVTQTPSHQVTQMGQEVILRCVPISNHLYFYWYRQILGQKVEFLVSFYNNEISEKSEIFDDQFSVERPDGSNFTLKIRSTKLEDSAMYFCASSERVLYEQYFGPGTRLTVT.

The CDR3 loop reads CASSQGRAREVKNIQYF. Here the CDR3 DNA reads TGCGCCAGCAGCCAAGGCCGGGCCAGGGAAGTAAAAAACATTCAGTACTTC. V and J are TRBV4-1 and TRBJ2-4; D is possibly TRBD1 (5 bases). Per the germline V gene, CDR1 is MGHRA and CDR2 is YSYEKL. The length of the CDR3 is 17 residues. The ends were cut back, 1 base at V and 4 bases at J, with 17 bases in the middle.

The V and J genes are TRBV18 and TRBJ1-3; no firm D call. The CDR3 runs 13 residues. Germline lookup yields CDR1 KGHSH and CDR2 LQKENI. Trimming removed 3 bases at V and 2 bases at J, with 5 bases between. CDR3 in amino acids: CASSPDPGNTIYF. The CDR3 bases are TGTGCCAGCTCACCGGATCCTGGAAACACCATATATTTT.

This clone was detected only once. The chain has TRBV30 and TRBJ1-4, with D possibly TRBD1 on 5 matching bases. The CDR3 is 13 residues long. V was pared by 8 bases and J by 7 bases, with 17 bases between. Germline V gene data show CDR1 as GTSNPN and CDR2 as SVGIG (reference sequence). CDR3 sequence reads: CAGDLAGGEKLFF. In DNA, the CDR3 is TGTGCCGGGGATTTAGCTGGGGGTGAAAAACTGTTTTTT.

This rearrangement joins TRBV2 to TRBJ2-3, with 7 bases lining up with TRBD1. The J segment lost 6 bases and the V segment lost 7 bases, leaving 13 bases of the junction unmatched. The CDR3 sequence is 15 residues long. In germline, CDR1 is SNHLY, CDR2 FYNNEI. The chain's CDR3 is CASNLQGTAFDTQYF. Here the CDR3 DNA reads TGTGCCAGCAATCTACAGGGGACGGCATTTGATACGCAGTATTTT.